These 27 T cell receptor beta chains originate from one sample sequenced in a study of early T cells in non-severe SARS-CoV-2 infection. TCRdb ran MiXCR on the 5' RACE reads and lists one entry per CDR3 protein. The repertoire holds tens of thousands of distinct CDR3 sequences, less than 5% seen once, with 4% to 4.5% in the top ten. The sequenced material came from whole blood. The receptors here all came from an adult who was a healthcare worker with PCR-confirmed SARS-CoV-2 infection or an uninfected control (not recorded which).

In its sample, this clonotype was seen many times. The rearrangement uses TRBV27 and TRBJ2-1, with TRBD1 matching over 10 bases. The germline CDR1 and CDR2 sequences are MNHEY and SMNVEV (reference sequence). J was trimmed by 7 bases and V by 5 bases; bases with no gene match: 8. The length of the CDR3 is 15 residues. The CDR3 DNA sequence: TGTGCCAGCAGTCGTCAGACAGGGGGCCGAAATGAGCAGTTCTTC. This codes for CASSRQTGGRNEQFF.

V and J are TRBV18 and TRBJ2-7; the match to TRBD2 covers 10 bases. Trimming at V came to 2 bases and at J to 0 bases, leaving 4 bases not matched to a gene. CDR1 is KGHSH, CDR2 LQKENI, per germline. The CDR3 covers 16 residues. CDR3: CASSPTGLAASYEQYF. CDR3 in DNA: TGTGCCAGCTCACCAACCGGACTAGCGGCCTCCTACGAGCAGTACTTC.

The DNA for the CDR3 is TGTGCCAGCAGTCCCCAGGGTTACGAGCAGTACTTC. Residues: CASSPQGYEQYF. The rearrangement joins TRBV27 to TRBJ2-7; weak D call: TRBD1 (5 bases). The CDR3 has 12 residues. Trimming left V 5 bases short and J 4 bases short, with 9 bases between. Per the germline V gene, CDR1 is MNHEY and CDR2 is SMNVEV (reference sequence).

The rearrangement joins TRBV28 to TRBJ2-4; either TRBD1 or TRBD2 may fit D (5 bases each). V was trimmed by 4 bases and J by 11 bases, leaving 21 bases between them. The CDR3 sequence is 15 residues long. Germline-derived CDR1 and CDR2 are MDHEN and SYDVKM. The CDR3 nucleotides read TGTGCCAGCAGTTACTTGGGCCAGGGAGACCATTTTCAGTACTTC. Residues: CASSYLGQGDHFQYF.

This clonotype was observed at least ten times. The rearrangement uses TRBV29-1 and TRBJ2-2, with D perhaps matching TRBD1 (6 bases). This CDR3 comprises 13 residues. V lost 8 bases, J lost 2 bases, and 12 bases lay in between. The germline V gene encodes CDR1 SQVTM and CDR2 ANQGSEA. The CDR3 DNA reads as TGCAGCTCCCCGGACAGAAACACCGGGGAGCTGTTTTTT. This translates into CSSPDRNTGELFF.

Concerning this clonotype: A read error may explain this, as a much larger clone is one base away. This chain links TRBV10-1 with TRBJ1-1; no firm D call. CDR3 length equals 11 residues. Germline V gene data show CDR1 as WNHNN and CDR2 as SYGVQD (reference sequence). CDR3 bases: TGCACCAGCAGGCCTAGAAATGAGGCTTTCTTT. Protein: CTSRPRNEAFF.

This clonotype was seen a handful of times. J is TRBJ2-1 and V is TRBV9; no clear D. The CDR3 is made up of 12 amino acids. The V end was cut by 3 bases, the J end by 3 bases, with 4 bases between. Germline V gene lookup returns CDR1 SGDLS and CDR2 YYNGEE. Written as DNA, the CDR3 is TGTGCCAGCAGCGGTCTCTACAATGAGCAGTTCTTC. The encoded protein is CASSGLYNEQFF.

The rearrangement uses TRBV10-3 and TRBJ2-5; 8 nucleotides agree with TRBD2. Per germline, CDR1 ENHRY and CDR2 SYGVKD. With V trimmed by 9 bases and J by 3 bases, 6 bases remained unmatched. This CDR3 region has 13 residues. The CDR3 region has the DNA TGTGCCATTCGGCCGGGGGGGGAAGAGACCCAGTACTTC. Its protein product is CAIRPGGEETQYF.

V gene TRBV7-9 combines with J gene TRBJ1-2; a weak D match, TRBD1 (6 bases). With 5 bases removed from V and 6 bases from J, the gap between germline ends came to 10 bases. CDR3 length: 12 residues. Looked up from germline, CDR1 is SEHNR and CDR2 is FQNEAQ (reference sequence). CDR3 nucleotide sequence: TGTGCCAGCAGCAGCCGGACAGATGGCTACACCTTC. It translates to CASSSRTDGYTF.

This clonotype appeared many times. The chain combines TRBV7-9 with TRBJ1-2; D might be TRBD1 (6 bases). This CDR3 is 14 amino acids long. Germline V gene lookup returns CDR1 SEHNR and CDR2 FQNEAQ (reference sequence). Trimming left V 8 bases short and J 8 bases short, with 21 bases between. CDR3 bases: TGTGCCAGCTCCGAGGGCAGGGGCATTCCGGGCTACACCTTC. It codes for CASSEGRGIPGYTF. The full variable domain, with the rest looked up from reference TRBV7-9 and TRBJ1-2, is DTGVSQNPRHKITKRGQNVTFRCDPISEHNRLYWYRQTLGQGPEFLTYFQNEAQLEKSRLLSDRFSAERPKGSFSTLEIQRTEQGDSAMYLCASSEGRGIPGYTFGSGTRLTVV.

This clonotype was counted ten times or more. This chain connects TRBV7-9 to TRBJ2-3; 16 bases line up with TRBD2. This CDR3 contains 16 residues. From germline, CDR1 is SEHNR and CDR2 FQNEAQ (reference sequence). Trimming removed 6 bases from V and 4 bases from J; junction bases left unmatched: 4. In DNA form, the CDR3 reads TGTGCCAGCAGTTCGGGACTAGCGGGAGGGCCAGATACGCAGTATTTT. This translates into CASSSGLAGGPDTQYF.

This clonotype occurred many times. The chain employs TRBV23-1 and TRBJ2-2; D unclear. TRBV23-1 is an open reading frame whose function is uncertain. The CDR3 consists of 15 residues. The V end was cut by 2 bases, the J end by 0 bases, with 7 bases between. CDR3 loop: CASSQNTANTGELFF. The CDR3 DNA is TGCGCCAGCAGTCAAAACACCGCGAACACCGGGGAGCTGTTTTTT.

The chain carries TRBV2 and TRBJ1-1; 7 nucleotides agree with TRBD1. The CDR3 consists of 14 residues. The germline CDR1 and CDR2 sequences are SNHLY and FYNNEI. Trimming took 4 bases from V and 3 from J; bases not matched to a gene: 5. The CDR3 sequence: CASSGQGLYTEAFF. The CDR3 DNA reads TGTGCCAGCAGTGGACAGGGATTGTACACTGAAGCTTTCTTT.

This clonotype was detected ten times or more. The rearrangement joins TRBV5-4 to TRBJ2-5, with TRBD2 matching 7 bases. Germline-derived CDR1 and CDR2 are SGHNT and YYREEE (reference sequence). V gave up 3 bases and J gave up 1 base; unmatched junction bases: 9. This CDR3 comprises 16 residues. The CDR3 region is CASSSAAGLVQETQYF. The DNA for the CDR3 is TGTGCCAGCAGCTCCGCAGCGGGACTCGTCCAAGAGACCCAGTACTTC.

This clonotype was detected many times. This chain uses TRBV27 with TRBJ2-7, with 9 nucleotides matching TRBD1. The CDR3 has 14 residues. J was trimmed by 4 bases and V by 6 bases; bases with no gene match: 7. Germline CDR1 MNHEY, CDR2 SMNVEV (reference sequence). The chain's CDR3 is CASSPGQGWYEQYF. The CDR3, as DNA: TGTGCCAGCAGCCCCGGACAGGGGTGGTACGAGCAGTACTTC.

In its sample, this clonotype was seen many times. The CDR3 sequence is CASSAGTSGRTTDTQYF. The CDR3 DNA reads as TGTGCCAGCAGCGCCGGGACTAGCGGGAGGACGACAGATACGCAGTATTTT. The chain combines TRBV5-5 with TRBJ2-3, with TRBD2 matching 15 bases. Germline trimming cut 4 bases from V and 3 bases from J; bases unmatched to any gene: 6. The CDR3 spans 17 residues. CDR1 is SGHKS, CDR2 YYEKEE, per germline (reference sequence).

This clonotype was counted only a few times. The genes are TRBV5-1 and TRBJ2-1; D is possibly TRBD2 (7 bases). Per the germline V gene, CDR1 is SGHRS and CDR2 is YFSETQ. V lost 4 bases, J lost 7 bases, and 21 bases lay in between. The CDR3 has 16 residues. CDR3 loop: CASSLRRGGEGNEQFF. The CDR3 DNA reads as TGCGCCAGCAGCCTCCGCAGGGGAGGGGAAGGAAATGAGCAGTTCTTC.

This clonotype occurred many times. The J gene is TRBJ2-1, the V gene TRBV7-6; D ambiguous. Germline V gene data show CDR1 as SGHVS and CDR2 as FNYEAQ. The CDR3 is 13 residues long. The germline V and J ends were trimmed by 1 base and 4 bases, with 5 bases remaining between them. CDR3 amino acids: CASSLGRYNEQFF. The DNA of the CDR3 is TGTGCCAGCAGCTTAGGTCGGTACAATGAGCAGTTCTTC.

This chain links TRBV7-2 with TRBJ1-2, with D unclear. The V and J ends lost 3 bases and 8 bases respectively, with 13 bases between them. CDR3 length: 13 residues. In germline, CDR1 is SGHTA, CDR2 FQGNSA. CDR3 loop: CASSLTLFDGYTF. The CDR3 DNA is TGTGCCAGCAGCTTGACCCTCTTCGACGGCTACACCTTC.

This clonotype was seen at least ten times. The rearrangement links TRBV28 to TRBJ2-3; 7 positions match TRBD1. Germline V lookup: CDR1 MDHEN, CDR2 SYDVKM. Trimming cost V 5 bases and J 4 bases; bases outside gene matches: 9. The CDR3 length is 15 residues. The CDR3 reads CASSLTGVEADTQYF. The CDR3 DNA reads as TGTGCCAGCAGTCTCACAGGGGTTGAAGCAGATACGCAGTATTTT.

This clonotype was recorded many times. This chain joins TRBV28 and TRBJ2-7, with 7 bases identical to TRBD1. This CDR3 contains 13 residues. Germline lookup yields CDR1 MDHEN and CDR2 SYDVKM. Unmatched junction bases numbered 3, after V lost 7 bases and J lost 0 bases. The CDR3 region has the DNA TGTGCCAGCACAAGGGACAGCTCCTACGAGCAGTACTTC. Its protein is CASTRDSSYEQYF.

This clonotype was seen at least ten times. The chain combines TRBV9 with TRBJ1-1; weak D call: TRBD1 (6 bases). The germline V and J ends were trimmed by 3 bases and 5 bases, with 14 bases remaining between them. Germline CDR1 is SGDLS and CDR2 is YYNGEE. The CDR3 runs to 14 residues. The CDR3 region is CASSEEGGWTEAFF. The CDR3, as DNA: TGTGCCAGCAGCGAGGAAGGGGGGTGGACTGAAGCTTTCTTT.

This clonotype has ten or more counts. For the CDR3, the DNA is TGCAGTGCTAGCCCTAGCGGAGCTAACTACGAGCAGTACTTC. Translation: CSASPSGANYEQYF. V usage is TRBV20-1 and J usage is TRBJ2-7, with 7 bases lining up with TRBD2. CDR1 and CDR2 (germline): DFQATT, SNEGSKA (reference sequence). V shed 3 bases, J shed 3 bases, and the junction held 8 bases outside the gene matches. The CDR3 is 14 residues long.

This clonotype has at least ten counts. The rearrangement links TRBV29-1 to TRBJ2-1; 8 bases line up with TRBD2. The CDR3 contains 17 residues. Per the germline V gene, CDR1 is SQVTM and CDR2 is ANQGSEA. The V gene end was trimmed by 0 bases and the J gene end by 4 bases; junction bases not matched to a gene: 11. The chain's CDR3 is CSVEDLGSSGIYNEQFF. In DNA, the CDR3 is TGCAGCGTTGAAGATCTAGGTAGTAGCGGGATATACAATGAGCAGTTCTTC.

The chain uses TRBV21-1 and TRBJ2-3. TRBV21-1 is given as a pseudogene. There are 14 residues in the CDR3. CDR3 loop: CASSNTVNTDTQYF. CDR3 sequence (DNA): TGTGCCAGCAGCAACACAGTGAACACAGATACGCAGTATTTT.

The chain couples TRBV27 to TRBJ2-7; possible D gene TRBD2, 6 bases. CDR1 is MNHEY, CDR2 SMNVEV, per germline (reference sequence). V was clipped by 6 bases and J by 2 bases, with 17 bases between them. The CDR3 runs 15 residues. The CDR3 here is CASSKVGGTTYEQYF. For the CDR3, the DNA is TGTGCCAGCAGCAAGGTTGGGGGGACCACCTACGAGCAGTACTTC.

There are many counts of this clonotype. The chain couples TRBV5-1 to TRBJ2-1; TRBD2 matches 7 bases. Trimming removed 0 bases from V and 2 bases from J; junction bases left unmatched: 2. The germline V gene has CDR1 SGHRS and CDR2 YFSETQ. This CDR3 has 15 residues. The CDR3 reads CASSLGGGPYNEQFF. CDR3 bases: TGCGCCAGCAGCTTGGGGGGAGGGCCCTACAATGAGCAGTTCTTC. The variable domain in full, with the rest retrieved from reference TRBV5-1 and TRBJ2-1, is KAGVTQTPRYLIKTRGQQVTLSCSPISGHRSVSWYQQTPGQGLQFLFEYFSETQRNKGNFPGRFSGRQFSNSRSEMNVSTLELGDSALYLCASSLGGGPYNEQFFGPGTRLTVL.